The 26 T cell receptor beta chains presented below share a single source sample, sequenced in a study of T-cell reconstitution after alpha-beta-depleted transplantation in children (dated by TCRdb to 2016 to 2017). Libraries were made using PCR. For sequencing, an Illumina HiSeq 2500 was employed. Molecular barcoding was employed in the preparation of TCR libraries, with unique molecular identifiers being used to normalize TCRbeta repertoire quantification. TCRdb redid the processing of the public reads, applying fastp at Q25 and MiXCR, and retained in-frame beta chains. Rows are unified per CDR3 protein, each entry keeping the most common DNA and genes. The sample table holds nearly 350,000 distinct CDR3 sequences, of which about 16% were seen once. The ten biggest clones cover roughly 40% of the sample. The sample's treatment or condition label, decoded: allogeneic hematopoietic cell transplantation with graft depleted of TCRalphabeta T cells and CD19 B cells.

The sequenced sample was PBMCs, mostly from graft donor cells, obtained 360 days after TCRalphabeta/CD19-depleted stem cell transplant. These receptors came from a male patient aged 2 to 10 who had a stem cell transplant for acute lymphoblastic leukemia, so the T cells may come from the graft donor.

This clonotype was counted once. V gene TRBV4-3 combines with J gene TRBJ2-2; D remains ambiguous. Germline V gene lookup returns CDR1 LGHNA and CDR2 YSLEER. This CDR3 comprises 14 residues. Trimming cost V 2 bases and J 1 base, with 5 bases left between them. CDR3 sequence reads: CASSQWMNTGELFF. CDR3 nucleotides: TGCGCCAGCAGCCAATGGATGAACACCGGGGAGCTGTTTTTT.

The sample holds a few counts of this clonotype. This rearrangement joins TRBV29-1 to TRBJ2-4, with D perhaps TRBD2 (5 bases). Between the trimmed V and J ends, which lost 7 bases and 8 bases, there was a span of 24 bases. Germline values: CDR1 SQVTM, CDR2 ANQGSEA. The CDR3 has 15 amino acids. CDR3 coding DNA: TGCAGCGCCCCCCAAGAGAGGGCCCTCGGGGACATTCAGTACTTC. Translated: CSAPQERALGDIQYF.

This clonotype was counted ten times or more. The V gene is TRBV28, the J gene TRBJ2-4; tentatively, D is TRBD1 (5 bases). This CDR3 is built from 15 residues. In germline, CDR1 is MDHEN, CDR2 SYDVKM. V shed 5 bases and J shed 0 bases, with 11 bases lying between them. Here the CDR3 DNA reads TGTGCCAGCAGTGAGACAGCCCTAGCCAAAAACATTCAGTACTTC. It encodes CASSETALAKNIQYF.

V and J are TRBV7-9 and TRBJ2-1; D not certain. The CDR3 contains 15 residues. Germline V gives CDR1 SEHNR, CDR2 FQNEAQ (reference sequence). The ends were cut back, 5 bases at V and 4 bases at J, with 15 bases in the middle. CDR3 nucleotide sequence: TGTGCCAGCAGCAAAATAGTCGCGGTATACAATGAGCAGTTCTTC. Translating gives CASSKIVAVYNEQFF.

This clonotype was seen only a few times. J is TRBJ2-1 and V is TRBV12-3 or TRBV12-4; TRBD2 agrees at 8 bases. CDR3 size: 15 residues. With V trimmed by 6 bases and J by 7 bases, 11 bases remained unmatched. The CDR3 coding sequence is TGTGCCAGCAGCCCCGGGACTAGTGGGCCAAATGAGCAGTTCTTC. Residues: CASSPGTSGPNEQFF.

This clonotype was detected a few times. V usage is TRBV30 and J usage is TRBJ2-1; TRBD1 aligns across 9 bases. Germline trimming cut 4 bases from V and 0 bases from J; bases unmatched to any gene: 13. The CDR3 runs 18 residues. The germline gives CDR1 GTSNPN, CDR2 SVGIG (reference sequence). CDR3 sequence: CAWTLRDRVPSSYNEQFF. As DNA, the CDR3 is TGTGCCTGGACCCTACGGGACAGGGTTCCGAGCTCCTACAATGAGCAGTTCTTC. The variable domain in full, completed from reference TRBV30 and TRBJ2-1, reads SQTIHQWPATLVQPVGSPLSLECTVEGTSNPNLYWYRQAAGRGLQLLFYSVGIGQISSEVPQNLSASRPQDRQFILSSKKLLLSDSGFYLCAWTLRDRVPSSYNEQFFGPGTRLTVL.

This clonotype occurred many times. The chain employs TRBV12-3 or TRBV12-4 and TRBJ2-3; perhaps TRBD1 as D (6 bases). Trimming shortened V by 8 bases and J by 2 bases, and 14 bases separated the two germline ends. The length of the CDR3 is 14 residues. Written as DNA, the CDR3 is TGTGCCAGCTTCCGGACAGACTTCACAGATACGCAGTATTTT. Protein product: CASFRTDFTDTQYF.

V is TRBV20-1 and J is TRBJ2-1; D gene uncertain. Trimming removed 2 bases from V and 4 bases from J, with 18 bases in between. The germline CDR1 and CDR2 sequences are DFQATT and SNEGSKA (reference sequence). This CDR3 is 16 amino acids long. The CDR3 nucleotides read TGCAGTGCTAGACTGCCCCCCCCAATGGGGTACAATGAGCAGTTCTTC. Translating it yields CSARLPPPMGYNEQFF.

This clonotype has just a few counts. The gene calls are TRBV7-8 and TRBJ1-1; D unresolved. Germline V gene sequence: CDR1 SGHVS, CDR2 FQNEAQ. The germline V and J ends were trimmed by 2 bases and 2 bases, with 12 bases remaining between them. The CDR3 loop spans 15 amino acids. The CDR3 spells CASSLRIHDNTEAFF. CDR3 in DNA: TGTGCCAGCAGCTTAAGGATTCACGACAACACTGAAGCTTTCTTT. The full variable domain, rest sourced from reference TRBV7-8 and TRBJ1-1, is GAGVSQSPRYKVAKRGQDVALRCDPISGHVSLFWYQQALGQGPEFLTYFQNEAQLDKSGLPSDRFFAERPEGSVSTLKIQRTQQEDSAVYLCASSLRIHDNTEAFFGQGTRLTVV.

This clonotype has a handful of counts. V and J are TRBV7-9 and TRBJ2-2; 7 bases agree with TRBD1. This CDR3 spans 14 amino acids. V dropped 10 bases and J dropped 5; count of bases not matched to a gene: 10. Germline-derived CDR1 and CDR2 are SEHNR and FQNEAQ (reference sequence). The CDR3 loop reads CATPGTAVTGELFF. CDR3 nucleotide sequence: TGTGCCACCCCCGGGACAGCGGTAACCGGGGAGCTGTTTTTT.

This clonotype was counted at least ten times. The chain links TRBV12-3 or TRBV12-4 to TRBJ2-3; 12 nucleotides match TRBD2. The CDR3 is made up of 20 amino acids. The V and J ends lost 6 bases and 2 bases, in that order; junction bases with no gene match: 18. CDR3 DNA sequence: TGTGCCAGCAGCCAGAGGGTGCTCGGACTAGCGGGACCCCACACAGATACGCAGTATTTT. This codes for CASSQRVLGLAGPHTDTQYF.

This clonotype occurred a few times. V and J are TRBV28 and TRBJ2-1, with TRBD2 matching over 13 bases. This CDR3 contains 15 residues. Per germline, CDR1 MDHEN and CDR2 SYDVKM. The J segment lost 8 bases and the V segment lost 7 bases, leaving 8 bases of the junction unmatched. CDR3 loop: CASTAAGLAGYEQFF. CDR3 bases: TGTGCCAGCACGGCGGCGGGACTAGCGGGATATGAGCAGTTCTTC.

This clonotype has more than one count but fewer than ten. The rearrangement uses TRBV2 and TRBJ1-6; D gene ambiguous. CDR3 length equals 14 residues. The V end was cut by 3 bases, the J end by 4 bases, with 7 bases between. CDR1 is SNHLY, CDR2 FYNNEI, per germline. In DNA, the CDR3 is TGTGCCAGCAGTGACGGAGGGTATAATTCACCCCTCCACTTT. This translates into CASSDGGYNSPLHF.

The chain combines TRBV27 with TRBJ2-3; possibly TRBD2 for D (6 bases). The CDR3 is 13 amino acids. The germline gives CDR1 MNHEY, CDR2 SMNVEV (reference sequence). V was pared by 5 bases and J by 4 bases, with 10 bases between. CDR3 region: CASSRRAADTQYF. The CDR3 coding sequence is TGTGCCAGCAGTCGGAGGGCCGCAGATACGCAGTATTTT.

The gene calls are TRBV4-2 and TRBJ2-6; 7 nucleotides line up with TRBD1. Germline CDR1 is LGHNA and CDR2 is YNFKEQ. CDR3 length: 16 residues. Trimming took 3 bases from V and 0 from J; bases not matched to a gene: 2. The CDR3 nucleotides are TGTGCCAGCAGCCAGGGACAGTTCTCTGGGGCCAACGTCCTGACTTTC. Protein product: CASSQGQFSGANVLTF.

This clonotype was seen many times. The chain joins TRBV15 to TRBJ2-7; weak D call: TRBD2 (6 bases). CDR1 is LNHNV, CDR2 YYDKDF, per germline (reference sequence). Trimming pared 1 base from V and 3 bases from J, leaving 7 bases between. The CDR3 runs 13 residues. CDR3 nucleotides: TGTGCCACCAGCAGAGGGGGGGTCTACGAGCAGTACTTC. Translating gives CATSRGGVYEQYF.

The chain couples TRBV28 to TRBJ2-7; 7 nucleotides align to TRBD2. Germline V gene data show CDR1 as MDHEN and CDR2 as SYDVKM. The V gene end was trimmed by 1 base and the J gene end by 5 bases; junction bases not matched to a gene: 11. CDR3 length equals 16 residues. CDR3 residues: CASSLFPSGPFNEQYF. The CDR3 DNA follows: TGTGCCAGCAGTTTATTCCCTAGCGGCCCTTTTAACGAGCAGTACTTC. The full variable domain, rest sourced from reference TRBV28 and TRBJ2-7, is DVKVTQSSRYLVKRTGEKVFLECVQDMDHENMFWYRQDPGLGLRLIYFSYDVKMKEKGDIPEGYSVSREKKERFSLILESASTNQTSMYLCASSLFPSGPFNEQYFGPGTRLTVT.

This clonotype was detected many times. The chain joins TRBV28 to TRBJ2-3; D is possibly TRBD2 (5 bases). The V end lost 6 bases, the J end lost 0 bases, and 13 bases lay between the germline ends. Germline loops: CDR1 MDHEN, CDR2 SYDVKM. The CDR3 has 15 amino acids. In nucleotides, the CDR3 is TGTGCCAGCAGAGCGAGAGGGCATAGCACAGATACGCAGTATTTT. Protein: CASRARGHSTDTQYF. Full variable domain (remainder filled in from reference TRBV28 and TRBJ2-3): DVKVTQSSRYLVKRTGEKVFLECVQDMDHENMFWYRQDPGLGLRLIYFSYDVKMKEKGDIPEGYSVSREKKERFSLILESASTNQTSMYLCASRARGHSTDTQYFGPGTRLTVL.

V is TRBV12-3 or TRBV12-4 and J is TRBJ2-2; D may be TRBD2 (6 bases). The germline V and J ends were trimmed by 3 bases and 5 bases, with 13 bases remaining between them. This CDR3 comprises 15 residues. CDR3 sequence: CASSLLGAGTGELFF. The CDR3 region has the DNA TGTGCCAGCAGTTTGTTGGGAGCGGGTACCGGGGAGCTGTTTTTT.

The chain joins TRBV6-1 to TRBJ2-7; TRBD2 agrees at 12 bases. Per the germline V gene, CDR1 is MNHNS and CDR2 is SASEGT. V lost 6 bases, J lost 1 base, and 1 base stayed unmatched. This CDR3 is 14 amino acids long. CDR3 amino acids: CASRTSGSSYEQYF. CDR3 sequence (DNA): TGTGCCAGCAGGACTAGCGGGAGTTCCTACGAGCAGTACTTC.

The gene calls are TRBV11-2 and TRBJ2-6, with 12 bases matching TRBD1. The V and J ends lost 1 base and 4 bases, in that order; junction bases with no gene match: 5. The germline V gene encodes CDR1 SGHAT and CDR2 FQNNGV. This CDR3 comprises 18 residues. CDR3 DNA: TGTGCCAGCAGCTTAGTTGGGACAGGGGGCTCCGGGGCCAACGTCCTGACTTTC. It is translated as CASSLVGTGGSGANVLTF.

The chain employs TRBV12-3 or TRBV12-4 and TRBJ2-1; perhaps TRBD2 as D (6 bases). The CDR3 length is 17 residues. V was trimmed by 5 bases and J by 9 bases, leaving 26 bases between them. The CDR3 loop reads CASSILRDLGLTTEQFF. CDR3 DNA: TGTGCCAGCAGTATACTCCGGGACTTAGGACTTACAACTGAGCAGTTCTTC.

V gene TRBV4-1 combines with J gene TRBJ2-7; 9 positions match TRBD2. Germline assignment: CDR1 MGHRA and CDR2 YSYEKL. This CDR3 spans 18 amino acids. The V gene end was trimmed by 0 bases and the J gene end by 3 bases; junction bases not matched to a gene: 12. The CDR3 region has the DNA TGCGCCAGCAGCCAAGATTGGCCCCGGACTAGCGCCTACTACGAGCAGTACTTC. It specifies CASSQDWPRTSAYYEQYF.

This clonotype has at least ten counts. The chain couples TRBV5-1 to TRBJ1-1, with D possibly being TRBD1 (5 bases). The germline V and J ends were trimmed by 6 bases and 0 bases, with 9 bases remaining between them. Germline assignment: CDR1 SGHRS and CDR2 YFSETQ. The CDR3 totals 13 residues. This CDR3 is CASTLGVNTEAFF. The DNA of the CDR3 is TGCGCCAGCACGCTAGGGGTGAACACTGAAGCTTTCTTT.

Ten or more counts support this clonotype. The gene calls are TRBV7-8 and TRBJ2-5; D unresolved. V was shortened by 1 base and J by 2 bases, with 11 bases between the two germline ends. The CDR3 runs 15 residues. The V gene's germline CDR1 is SGHVS and CDR2 FQNEAQ. This CDR3 is CASSLDGGRQETQYF. The CDR3 DNA reads as TGTGCCAGCAGCTTAGATGGCGGACGGCAAGAGACCCAGTACTTC. Together with reference TRBV7-8 and TRBJ2-5, the CDR3 gives the full variable domain: GAGVSQSPRYKVAKRGQDVALRCDPISGHVSLFWYQQALGQGPEFLTYFQNEAQLDKSGLPSDRFFAERPEGSVSTLKIQRTQQEDSAVYLCASSLDGGRQETQYFGPGTRLLVL.

This clonotype was observed a handful of times. The chain couples TRBV9 to TRBJ2-5; D not certain. Trimming stripped 0 bases from V and 2 bases from J, with 8 bases between. Germline CDR1 and CDR2: SGDLS and YYNGEE. CDR3 size: 14 residues. The CDR3 nucleotides read TGTGCCAGCAGCGTAGCCTACGGACAAGAGACCCAGTACTTC. Its translation: CASSVAYGQETQYF.